These 25 T cell receptor beta chains were sequenced from one sample in a study of blood T cell repertoires in COVID-19. Repertoires were generated with immunoSEQ multiplex PCR, while TCRdb's copy carries only in-frame clones and drops some. Here the sample spans approximately 300,000 clones, nearly 90% being singletons. Material for sequencing was PBMCs or T cells enriched from blood (not recorded which). The source is a woman aged 18-29 years with acute COVID-19.

The chain recombines TRBV27 with TRBJ2-7; 8 bases are a match to TRBD2. This CDR3 has 13 amino acids. The junction had 7 bases not matched to a gene; V was cut back by 7 bases and J by 5 bases. CDR1 is MNHEY and CDR2 is SMNVEV in the germline V gene (reference sequence). The CDR3 reads CASTGGVRNEQYF. DNA of the CDR3: TGTGCCAGCACGGGAGGGGTGAGGAACGAGCAGTACTTC.

The chain links TRBV6-5 to TRBJ2-7, with 7 bases that match TRBD1. V trimming: 0 bases; J trimming: 0 bases; junction bases outside the gene matches: 5. The germline V gene encodes CDR1 MNHEY and CDR2 SVGAGI. The CDR3 covers 16 residues. The CDR3 loop reads CASSYSVGTASYEQYF. CDR3 sequence (DNA): TGTGCCAGCAGTTACTCAGTAGGGACAGCCTCCTACGAGCAGTACTTC.

The chain links TRBV5-1 to TRBJ2-3, with TRBD1 identical over 9 bases. V trimming: 4 bases; J trimming: 3 bases; junction bases outside the gene matches: 6. This CDR3 has 15 residues. Germline loops: CDR1 SGHRS, CDR2 YFSETQ. The CDR3 protein is CASSIQGARTDTQYF. The CDR3 DNA sequence: TGCGCCAGCAGCATACAGGGGGCGCGGACAGATACGCAGTATTTT.

This chain uses TRBV28 with TRBJ1-5; tentative D call: TRBD1 (5 bases). Germline CDR1 is MDHEN and CDR2 is SYDVKM. The ends were cut back, 3 bases at V and 5 bases at J, with 5 bases in the middle. The CDR3 is 12 amino acids. CDR3 nucleotide sequence: TGTGCCAGCAGTTTGGGGCATCAGCCCCAGCATTTT. Translation gives CASSLGHQPQHF. Combining the CDR3 with reference TRBV28 and TRBJ1-5 gives the whole variable domain DVKVTQSSRYLVKRTGEKVFLECVQDMDHENMFWYRQDPGLGLRLIYFSYDVKMKEKGDIPEGYSVSREKKERFSLILESASTNQTSMYLCASSLGHQPQHFGDGTRLSIL.

The chain has TRBV7-2 and TRBJ2-1; 9 bases are a match to TRBD2. This CDR3 is 14 amino acids long. The V segment lost 2 bases and the J segment 9 bases; nucleotides outside the gene matches: 5. CDR1 and CDR2 (germline): SGHTA, FQGNSA. This chain's CDR3 is CASSLLAGEGEQFF. The CDR3 nucleotides read TGTGCCAGCAGCTTATTAGCGGGAGAGGGTGAGCAGTTCTTC.

The chain joins TRBV10-3 to TRBJ1-2; D is unclear. The CDR3 sequence is 12 residues long. The germline V gene has CDR1 ENHRY and CDR2 SYGVKD. Deletions cut 2 bases from V and 5 bases from J, with 6 bases between. The CDR3 region has the DNA TGTGCCATCAGTGAGGGGCAGTATGGCTACACCTTC. Its translation: CAISEGQYGYTF.

This chain connects TRBV28 to TRBJ2-2, with D perhaps TRBD1 (5 bases). Germline loops: CDR1 MDHEN, CDR2 SYDVKM. The CDR3 totals 13 residues. CDR3 protein: CATSTGNTGELFF. CDR3 nucleotides: TGTGCGACGTCTACAGGGAACACCGGGGAGCTGTTTTTT.

CDR3 amino acids: CASSVDRDSQPQHF. The CDR3 DNA sequence: TGTGCCAGCAGCGTAGACAGGGACAGCCAGCCCCAGCATTTT. V is TRBV9 and J is TRBJ1-5, with 7 nucleotides matching TRBD1. J gave up 7 bases and V 0 bases, and 4 bases lay outside the gene matches. The CDR3 sequence is 14 residues long. The germline V gene encodes CDR1 SGDLS and CDR2 YYNGEE.

This chain uses TRBV19 with TRBJ2-2, with D tentatively TRBD1 (6 bases). Trimming took off 5 bases at V and 0 bases at J, with 22 bases between the two ends. The CDR3 contains 19 residues. Germline loops: CDR1 LNHDA, CDR2 SQIVND (reference sequence). Here the CDR3 DNA reads TGTGCCAGTAGTGAGTCAAAGTTGGGGGCGCTGGCGAACACCGGGGAGCTGTTTTTT. Its translation: CASSESKLGALANTGELFF.

This rearrangement joins TRBV7-9 to TRBJ1-5; D not certain. In germline, CDR1 is SEHNR, CDR2 FQNEAQ (reference sequence). The CDR3 is 15 residues long. Trimming took off 4 bases at V and 3 bases at J, with 13 bases between the two ends. The CDR3 bases are TGTGCCAGCAGCTCGGAGATGTCCCACAATCAGCCCCAGCATTTT. Encoded protein: CASSSEMSHNQPQHF.

The J gene is TRBJ2-1, the V gene TRBV28; 7 nucleotides align to TRBD1. Germline lookup yields CDR1 MDHEN and CDR2 SYDVKM. With 7 bases clipped from V and 4 bases from J, the junction kept 10 bases outside the gene matches. The CDR3 consists of 15 residues. The CDR3 region has the DNA TGTGCCAGCACTTCCGAGGGGGCCGAATACAATGAGCAGTTCTTC. Amino acids: CASTSEGAEYNEQFF.

The genes are TRBV9 and TRBJ2-2, with TRBD1 matching over 8 bases. The trim removed 4 bases at V and 5 bases at J, leaving 4 bases unmatched. This CDR3 has 14 amino acids. CDR1 and CDR2 (germline): SGDLS, YYNGEE. The chain's CDR3 is CASSSGGGTGELFF. The CDR3 nucleotides are TGTGCCAGCAGCTCAGGGGGCGGGACCGGGGAGCTGTTTTTT.

DNA of the CDR3: TGCGCCAGCAGCCACCCACTGACTAGATCCCAAGAGACCCAGTACTTC. This encodes CASSHPLTRSQETQYF. The V call is TRBV4-1, the J call TRBJ2-5; D possibly corresponds to TRBD2 (6 bases). The CDR3 covers 16 residues. Between the trimmed V and J ends, which lost 3 bases and 1 base, there was a span of 15 bases. CDR1 MGHRA and CDR2 YSYEKL come from the germline V gene.

The chain links TRBV28 to TRBJ1-5; D is unclear. The CDR3 covers 12 residues. CDR1 is MDHEN and CDR2 is SYDVKM in the germline V gene. Between the trimmed V and J ends, which lost 5 bases and 6 bases, there was a span of 8 bases. The CDR3 spells CASSPLSQPQHF. CDR3 in DNA: TGTGCCAGCAGTCCCCTGAGTCAGCCCCAGCATTTT.

The rearrangement joins TRBV6-5 to TRBJ2-7; possible D gene TRBD2, 7 bases. V lost 8 bases, J lost 6 bases, and 23 bases lay in between. The germline V gene has CDR1 MNHEY and CDR2 SVGAGI. This CDR3 is built from 15 residues. CDR3 protein: CASSSSGGHLVEQYF. Written as DNA, the CDR3 is TGTGCCAGCTCCTCCTCCGGGGGGCACCTCGTCGAGCAGTACTTC.

The chain couples TRBV5-4 to TRBJ1-2; TRBD1 aligns across 7 bases. Losses at the gene ends were 2 bases for V and 10 bases for J; bases not matched to a gene: 8. CDR1 and CDR2 (germline): SGHNT, YYREEE (reference sequence). The CDR3 runs to 13 residues. This chain's CDR3 is CASSLGRDSFYTF. In DNA, the CDR3 is TGTGCCAGCAGCTTAGGAAGGGACAGTTTCTACACCTTC. The variable domain in full, with the rest retrieved from reference TRBV5-4 and TRBJ1-2, is ETGVTQSPTHLIKTRGQQVTLRCSSQSGHNTVSWYQQALGQGPQFIFQYYREEENGRGNFPPRFSGLQFPNYSSELNVNALELDDSALYLCASSLGRDSFYTFGSGTRLTVV.

The chain couples TRBV5-1 to TRBJ2-7; 9 bases are shared with TRBD2. The V and J ends lost 3 bases and 4 bases, in that order; junction bases with no gene match: 11. The length of the CDR3 is 16 residues. Per the germline V gene, CDR1 is SGHRS and CDR2 is YFSETQ. CDR3 protein: CASSSPISGSIYEQYF. In DNA form, the CDR3 reads TGCGCCAGCAGCTCCCCGATTAGCGGGAGTATTTACGAGCAGTACTTC.

The rearrangement links TRBV11-2 to TRBJ2-7; 9 bases are a match to TRBD1. This CDR3 spans 14 amino acids. Germline V lookup: CDR1 SGHAT, CDR2 FQNNGV. With 5 bases clipped from V and 4 bases from J, the junction kept 6 bases outside the gene matches. The CDR3 loop is CASSERDRAYEQYF. CDR3 nucleotide sequence: TGTGCCAGCAGCGAAAGGGACAGGGCGTACGAGCAGTACTTC.

The chain employs TRBV14 and TRBJ1-2, with unresolved D. CDR1 and CDR2 from the germline V gene are SGHDN and FVKESK. The CDR3 totals 14 residues. Trimming took off 4 bases at V and 5 bases at J, with 14 bases between the two ends. This CDR3 reads CASSRSPRAYGYTF. The CDR3, as DNA: TGTGCCAGCAGCCGCTCCCCGCGGGCATATGGCTACACCTTC.

The V gene is TRBV19, the J gene TRBJ1-5, with D maybe TRBD1 (5 bases). Per the germline V gene, CDR1 is LNHDA and CDR2 is SQIVND (reference sequence). The CDR3 covers 15 residues. V lost 6 bases to trimming and J lost 0 bases, with 12 bases between them. DNA of the CDR3: TGTGCCAGTAGGGAAGACGACAGTAGCAATCAGCCCCAGCATTTT. Translating gives CASREDDSSNQPQHF.

The chain uses TRBV21-1 and TRBJ2-3; TRBD2 reflects the table's D call only, with no check against the DNA. TRBV21-1 represents a pseudogene. The CDR3 extends over 20 amino acids. CDR3 in amino acids: CASSKVLAGLAADSTDTQYF. CDR3 sequence (DNA): TGTGCCAGCAGCAAAGTTCTAGCGGGGTTGGCGGCTGATAGCACAGATACGCAGTATTTT.

The V call is TRBV20-1, the J call TRBJ2-7, with D possibly matching TRBD2 (5 bases). This CDR3 is built from 11 residues. Looked up from germline, CDR1 is DFQATT and CDR2 is SNEGSKA (reference sequence). The ends were cut back, 2 bases at V and 9 bases at J, with 11 bases in the middle. The CDR3 bases are TGCAGTGCTAGAACGATCGAGGGGCAGTACTTC. It specifies CSARTIEGQYF.

The chain couples TRBV28 to TRBJ2-1; 9 bases fit TRBD2. Germline V CDR1 and CDR2: MDHEN, SYDVKM. CDR3 length equals 14 residues. V was clipped by 5 bases and J by 3 bases; unmatched bases: 2. The CDR3 region has the DNA TGTGCCAGCAGTCTAGCGGGAATCTACAATGAGCAGTTCTTC. As protein: CASSLAGIYNEQFF.

This chain links TRBV6-5 with TRBJ2-7, with 7 bases that match TRBD1. This CDR3 comprises 15 residues. Per the germline V gene, CDR1 is MNHEY and CDR2 is SVGAGI. The J segment lost 2 bases and the V segment lost 7 bases, leaving 11 bases of the junction unmatched. CDR3 loop: CASKGARQFTYEQYF. Here the CDR3 DNA reads TGTGCCAGCAAGGGGGCCAGACAGTTTACCTACGAGCAGTACTTC.

The chain employs TRBV10-3 and TRBJ1-3; 8 positions match TRBD1. Per germline, CDR1 ENHRY and CDR2 SYGVKD. V shed 9 bases and J 0 bases; nucleotides not matched to a gene: 4. The CDR3 length is 14 residues. The CDR3 DNA is TGTGCCATAGGACAGGGAGTCTCTGGAAACACCATATATTTT. Translation: CAIGQGVSGNTIYF.